These 9 T cell receptor beta chains were sequenced from one sample in a study of regulatory T cells in long-lasting Graves disease. The time point here: newly diagnosed GD, antithyroid drugs for less than 3 months. PBMCs were the source of the RNA used for TCR sequencing. Building of the TCR beta libraries involved iRepertoire HTBI primers and Arm-PCR of CDR3 regions. TCRdb re-derived calls from the multiplex PCR reads in MiXCR, one entry per CDR3 protein. This table holds 500,000 to 700,000 distinct CDR3 sequences, 15% to 20% found once. These records were also assigned to another study, of T cells in Graves' hyperthyroidism and ophthalmopathy.

Sequenced material: peripheral blood mononuclear cells (PBMCs), taken at new diagnosis, from a patient treated with antithyroid drugs. All receptors come from a woman aged 25 to 39 with Graves disease.

The chain combines TRBV11-2 with TRBJ1-2; 7 positions agree with TRBD1. The trim removed 4 bases at V and 7 bases at J, leaving 6 bases unmatched. CDR3 size: 13 residues. The V gene's germline CDR1 is SGHAT and CDR2 FQNNGV. For the CDR3, the DNA is TGTGCCAGCAGCTCGACAGGGAGGTTTGGCTACACCTTC. As protein: CASSSTGRFGYTF.

The V call is TRBV7-8, the J call TRBJ1-5, with 9 bases matching TRBD1. The germline CDR1 and CDR2 sequences are SGHVS and FQNEAQ. The J segment lost 2 bases and the V segment lost 5 bases, leaving 7 bases of the junction unmatched. The CDR3 is 16 residues long. CDR3 sequence (DNA): TGTGCCAGCAGCCACACGGACAGGGGACGCAATCAGCCCCAGCATTTT. Translation gives CASSHTDRGRNQPQHF.

This clonotype was seen many times. The chain couples TRBV25-1 to TRBJ1-2, with no clear D. The CDR3 totals 12 residues. V gave up 7 bases and J gave up 7 bases, with 13 bases separating them. Germline V gives CDR1 MGHDK, CDR2 SYGVNS. CDR3 in amino acids: CASNSAGSGYTF. Here the CDR3 DNA reads TGTGCCAGCAATAGCGCTGGGAGTGGCTACACCTTC.

In its sample, this clonotype was seen a few times. This CDR3 reads CSATRTGRNSPLHF. CDR3 in DNA: TGCAGTGCTACTAGGACAGGGCGGAATTCACCCCTCCACTTT. The V gene is TRBV20-1, the J gene TRBJ1-6; 8 nucleotides align to TRBD1. V was clipped by 4 bases and J by 7 bases; unmatched bases: 6. This CDR3 comprises 14 residues. The germline V gene encodes CDR1 DFQATT and CDR2 SNEGSKA (reference sequence).

This clonotype was seen ten or more times. This chain joins TRBV12-5 and TRBJ1-2, with D possibly TRBD1 on 5 matching bases. Germline CDR1 is LGHNT and CDR2 is FRNRAP. Trimming shortened V by 2 bases and J by 14 bases, and 12 bases separated the two germline ends. This CDR3 is built from 11 residues. CDR3 residues: CASGLRGHRTF. Written as DNA, the CDR3 is TGTGCTAGTGGTTTGAGAGGACATCGGACCTTC.

The chain joins TRBV4-2 to TRBJ2-1; no reliable D call. This CDR3 spans 16 amino acids. The V end was cut by 1 base, the J end by 0 bases, with 10 bases between. Germline loops: CDR1 LGHNA, CDR2 YNFKEQ. This CDR3 reads CASSQVDSSSYNEQFF. Here the CDR3 DNA reads TGTGCCAGCAGCCAAGTAGACTCGAGCTCCTACAATGAGCAGTTCTTC.

This clonotype turned up a few times. The chain uses TRBV30 and TRBJ1-3, with TRBD1 as a possible D gene (5 bases). The CDR3 totals 15 residues. CDR1 is GTSNPN, CDR2 SVGIG, per germline (reference sequence). V gave up 3 bases and J gave up 0 bases, with 12 bases separating them. The CDR3 bases are TGTGCCTGGAGGGGGGGATCGGGCTCTGGAAACACCATATATTTT. This gives the protein CAWRGGSGSGNTIYF.

DNA for the CDR3: TGTGCCAGTAGTATTGAGGGGGCCGAGCAGTACTTC. This translates into CASSIEGAEQYF. The chain employs TRBV19 and TRBJ2-7, with TRBD1 matching 7 bases. J gave up 6 bases and V 3 bases, and 2 bases lay outside the gene matches. The CDR3 covers 12 residues. Germline V gene sequence: CDR1 LNHDA, CDR2 SQIVND (reference sequence).

This clonotype showed up many times. The gene calls are TRBV2 and TRBJ1-1; possibly TRBD1 for D (6 bases). Trimming left V 6 bases short and J 2 bases short, with 13 bases between. The germline gives CDR1 SNHLY, CDR2 FYNNEI. CDR3 length: 14 residues. CDR3 loop: CASRGQLLNTEAFF. The CDR3 DNA follows: TGTGCCAGCAGGGGACAACTCCTAAACACTGAAGCTTTCTTT.